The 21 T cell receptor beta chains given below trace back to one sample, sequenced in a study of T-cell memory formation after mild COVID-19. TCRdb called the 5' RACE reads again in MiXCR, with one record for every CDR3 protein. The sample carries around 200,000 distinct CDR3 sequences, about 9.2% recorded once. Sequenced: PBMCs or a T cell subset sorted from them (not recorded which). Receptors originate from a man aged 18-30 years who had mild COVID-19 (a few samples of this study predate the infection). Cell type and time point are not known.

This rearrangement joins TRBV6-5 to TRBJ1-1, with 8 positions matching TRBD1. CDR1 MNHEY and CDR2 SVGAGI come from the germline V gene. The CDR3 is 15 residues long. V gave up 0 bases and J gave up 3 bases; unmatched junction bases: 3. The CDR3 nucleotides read TGTGCCAGCAGTTACTCGACAGGGGCCGACACTGAAGCTTTCTTT. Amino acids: CASSYSTGADTEAFF.

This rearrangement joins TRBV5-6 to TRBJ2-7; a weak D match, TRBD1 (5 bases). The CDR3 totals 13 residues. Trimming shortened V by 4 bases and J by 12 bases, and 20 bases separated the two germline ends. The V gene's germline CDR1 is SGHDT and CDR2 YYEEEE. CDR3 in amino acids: CASSPPQGTPVYF. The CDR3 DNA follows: TGTGCCAGCAGCCCTCCCCAGGGAACCCCTGTGTACTTC.

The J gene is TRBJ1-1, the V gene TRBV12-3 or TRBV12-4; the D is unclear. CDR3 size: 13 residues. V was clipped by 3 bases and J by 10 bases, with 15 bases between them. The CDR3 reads CASSFLTGYVAFF. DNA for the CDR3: TGTGCCAGCAGTTTTCTCACCGGATATGTAGCTTTCTTT.

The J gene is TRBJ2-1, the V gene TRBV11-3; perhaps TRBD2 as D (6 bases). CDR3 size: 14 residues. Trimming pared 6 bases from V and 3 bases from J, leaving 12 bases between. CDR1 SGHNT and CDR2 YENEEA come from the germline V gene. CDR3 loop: CASSQGGDYNEQFF. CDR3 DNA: TGTGCCAGCAGTCAAGGAGGGGACTACAATGAGCAGTTCTTC.

The CDR3 loop is CASSPTRDRGSSGELFF. In DNA, the CDR3 is TGTGCCAGCAGCCCAACCCGGGACAGGGGGTCATCCGGGGAGCTGTTTTTT. V is TRBV7-3 and J is TRBJ2-2; TRBD1 matches 11 bases. The germline gives CDR1 SGHTA, CDR2 FQGTGA. The CDR3 totals 17 residues. Unmatched junction bases numbered 11, after V lost 5 bases and J lost 6 bases.

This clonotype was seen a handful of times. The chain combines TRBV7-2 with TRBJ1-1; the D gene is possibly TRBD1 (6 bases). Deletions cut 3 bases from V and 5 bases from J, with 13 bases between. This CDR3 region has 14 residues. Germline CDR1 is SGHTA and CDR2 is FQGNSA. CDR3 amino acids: CASSFRGGVTEAFF. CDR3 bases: TGTGCCAGCAGCTTCAGGGGTGGGGTAACTGAAGCTTTCTTT.

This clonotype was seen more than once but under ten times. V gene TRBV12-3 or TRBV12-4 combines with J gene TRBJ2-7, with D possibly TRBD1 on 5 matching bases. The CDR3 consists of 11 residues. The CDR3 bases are TGTGCCAGCAGCTTAGGCGGACACTTCTACGTC. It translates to CASSLGGHFYV.

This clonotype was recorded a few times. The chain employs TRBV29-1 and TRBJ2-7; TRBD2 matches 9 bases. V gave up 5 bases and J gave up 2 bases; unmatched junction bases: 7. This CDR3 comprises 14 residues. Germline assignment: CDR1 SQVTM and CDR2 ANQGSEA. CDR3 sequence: CSVWIAGATYEQYF. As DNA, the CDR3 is TGCAGCGTTTGGATAGCGGGAGCCACCTACGAGCAGTACTTC.

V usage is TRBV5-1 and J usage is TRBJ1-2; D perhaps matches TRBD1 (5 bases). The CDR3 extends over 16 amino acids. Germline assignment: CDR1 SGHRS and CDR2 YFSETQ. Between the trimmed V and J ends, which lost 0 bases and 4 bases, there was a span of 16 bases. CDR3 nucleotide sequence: TGCGCCAGCAGCTTGGGAAGCACGGGGGTGGGCTATGGCTACACCTTC. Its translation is CASSLGSTGVGYGYTF.

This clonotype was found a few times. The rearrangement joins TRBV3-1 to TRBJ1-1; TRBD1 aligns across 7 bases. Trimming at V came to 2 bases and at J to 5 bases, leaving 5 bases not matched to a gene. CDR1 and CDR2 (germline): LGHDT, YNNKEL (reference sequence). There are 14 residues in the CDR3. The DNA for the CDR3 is TGTGCCAGCAGCCAAACAGGGGTCTGGACTGAAGCTTTCTTT. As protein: CASSQTGVWTEAFF.

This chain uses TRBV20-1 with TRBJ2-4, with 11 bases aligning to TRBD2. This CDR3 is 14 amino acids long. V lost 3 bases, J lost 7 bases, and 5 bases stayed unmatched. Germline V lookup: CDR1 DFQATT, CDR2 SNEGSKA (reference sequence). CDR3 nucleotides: TGCAGTGCTAGGTTGGCTAGCGGGGGGAACATTCAGTACTTC. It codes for CSARLASGGNIQYF.

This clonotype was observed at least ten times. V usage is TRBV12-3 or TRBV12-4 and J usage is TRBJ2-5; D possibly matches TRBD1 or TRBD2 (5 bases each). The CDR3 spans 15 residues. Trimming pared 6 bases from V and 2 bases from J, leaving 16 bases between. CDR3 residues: CASSPNQGGQETQYF. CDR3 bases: TGTGCCAGCAGCCCCAATCAGGGCGGGCAAGAGACCCAGTACTTC.

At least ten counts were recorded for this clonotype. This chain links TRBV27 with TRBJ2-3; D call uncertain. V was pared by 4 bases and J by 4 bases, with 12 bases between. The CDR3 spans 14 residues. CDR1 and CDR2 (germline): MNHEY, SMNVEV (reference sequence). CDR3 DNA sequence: TGTGCCAGCAGTTCCAACGCGTCACCAGATACGCAGTATTTT. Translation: CASSSNASPDTQYF.

CDR3 in DNA: TGCGCCAGCAGAACGACCGGGACAGGCAACAATGAGCAGTTCTTC. Translation gives CASRTTGTGNNEQFF. J is TRBJ2-1 and V is TRBV5-1; TRBD1 matches 8 bases. The CDR3 consists of 15 residues. Germline CDR1 SGHRS, CDR2 YFSETQ. V dropped 5 bases and J dropped 5; count of bases not matched to a gene: 9. Combining the CDR3 with reference TRBV5-1 and TRBJ2-1 gives the whole variable domain KAGVTQTPRYLIKTRGQQVTLSCSPISGHRSVSWYQQTPGQGLQFLFEYFSETQRNKGNFPGRFSGRQFSNSRSEMNVSTLELGDSALYLCASRTTGTGNNEQFFGPGTRLTVL.

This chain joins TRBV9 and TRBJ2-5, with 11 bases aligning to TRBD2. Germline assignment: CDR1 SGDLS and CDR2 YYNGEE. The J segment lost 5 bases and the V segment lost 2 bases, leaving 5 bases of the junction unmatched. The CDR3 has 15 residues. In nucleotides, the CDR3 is TGTGCCAGCAGCGTTAGCGGGGGGGCCGGGGAGACCCAGTACTTC. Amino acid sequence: CASSVSGGAGETQYF.

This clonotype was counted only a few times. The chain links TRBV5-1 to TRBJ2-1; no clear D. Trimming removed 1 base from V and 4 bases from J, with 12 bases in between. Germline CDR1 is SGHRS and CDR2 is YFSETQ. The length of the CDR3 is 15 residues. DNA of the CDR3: TGCGCCAGCAGCTTGATTGGAACGGAGTACAATGAGCAGTTCTTC. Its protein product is CASSLIGTEYNEQFF.

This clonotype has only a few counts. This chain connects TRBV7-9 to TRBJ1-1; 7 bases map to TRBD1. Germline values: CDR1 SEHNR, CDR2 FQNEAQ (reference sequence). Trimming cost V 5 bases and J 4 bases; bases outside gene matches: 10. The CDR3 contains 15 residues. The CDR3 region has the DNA TGTGCCAGCAGCCTATGGGACCAGGGGGGCACTGAAGCTTTCTTT. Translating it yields CASSLWDQGGTEAFF.

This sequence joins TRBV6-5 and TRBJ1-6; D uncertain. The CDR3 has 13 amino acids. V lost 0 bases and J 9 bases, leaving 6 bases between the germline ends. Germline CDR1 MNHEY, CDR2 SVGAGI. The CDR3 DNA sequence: TGTGCCAGCAGTTACTCGATTGGTTCACCCCTCCACTTT. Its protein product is CASSYSIGSPLHF.

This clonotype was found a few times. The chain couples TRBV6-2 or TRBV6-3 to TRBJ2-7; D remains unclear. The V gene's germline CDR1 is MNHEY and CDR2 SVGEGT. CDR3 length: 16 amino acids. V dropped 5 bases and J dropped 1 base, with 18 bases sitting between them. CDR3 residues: CASSQLSTSVSYEQYV. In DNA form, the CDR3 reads TGTGCCAGCAGTCAGCTTTCCACGTCGGTTTCCTACGAGCAGTACGTC.

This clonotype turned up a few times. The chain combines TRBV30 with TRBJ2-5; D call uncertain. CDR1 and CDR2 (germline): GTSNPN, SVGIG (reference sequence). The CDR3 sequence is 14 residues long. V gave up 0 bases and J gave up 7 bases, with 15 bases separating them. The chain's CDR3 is CAWSVQSARRTQYF. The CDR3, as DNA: TGTGCCTGGAGTGTTCAGTCCGCCCGCCGGACCCAGTACTTC.

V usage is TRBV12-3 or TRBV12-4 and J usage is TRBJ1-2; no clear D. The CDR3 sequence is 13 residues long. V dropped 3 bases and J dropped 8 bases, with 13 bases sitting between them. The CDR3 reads CASSLHGDGGYTF. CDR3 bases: TGTGCCAGCAGTTTGCACGGCGACGGGGGCTACACCTTC.